These 30 T cell receptor beta chains share one sample of origin, sequenced in a study of cytomegalovirus exposure and HLA in healthy donors. The PCR made use of 60 Vbeta and 13 Jbeta primers. Profiling relied on immunoSEQ multiplex PCR, and the TCRdb table lists in-frame clones only, not all of them. The sample has fewer than 300,000 clones, roughly 85% seen once. Sequenced: PBMCs. These receptor sequences come from a man aged 40-50 years in good health and CMV-seropositive.

This clone has a count of ten or more. CDR3 loop: CASSIQEGETQYF. Here the CDR3 DNA reads TGTGCCAGTAGTATCCAGGAGGGAGAGACCCAGTACTTC. The rearrangement links TRBV19 to TRBJ2-5; D may be TRBD2 (6 bases). The CDR3 has 13 residues. The germline V gene has CDR1 LNHDA and CDR2 SQIVND (reference sequence). V was cut by 3 bases and J by 4 bases, with 9 bases left in between.

The chain has TRBV6-6 and TRBJ2-7; D is perhaps TRBD1 (6 bases). V was shortened by 1 base and J by 4 bases, with 14 bases between the two germline ends. The germline gives CDR1 MNHNY, CDR2 SVGAGI (reference sequence). There are 15 residues in the CDR3. The CDR3 protein is CASSYWGLEAYEQYF. CDR3 nucleotides: TGTGCCAGCAGTTACTGGGGGCTAGAAGCTTACGAGCAGTACTTC.

J is TRBJ1-5 and V is TRBV28; D gene ambiguous. V lost 5 bases, J lost 4 bases, and 15 bases lay in between. The CDR3 loop spans 15 amino acids. CDR1 and CDR2 (germline): MDHEN, SYDVKM. The CDR3 DNA is TGTGCCAGCAGTAGCCCCTCGGGGTCTAATCAGCCCCAGCATTTT. Translation gives CASSSPSGSNQPQHF.

CDR3 DNA: TGCAGCGTTGAAGATGGAATAGGGGGATACACTGAAGCTTTCTTT. Its protein is CSVEDGIGGYTEAFF. The rearrangement uses TRBV29-1 and TRBJ1-1, with a weak D call TRBD1 (6 bases). The V end lost 0 bases, the J end lost 3 bases, and 14 bases lay between the germline ends. CDR1 is SQVTM and CDR2 is ANQGSEA in the germline V gene. The CDR3 is 15 amino acids.

The J gene is TRBJ2-1, the V gene TRBV7-2, with 9 bases aligning to TRBD1. The CDR3 consists of 14 residues. With V trimmed by 8 bases and J by 7 bases, 9 bases remained unmatched. CDR1 and CDR2 from the germline V gene are SGHTA and FQGNSA. The CDR3 DNA reads TGTGCCAGCTCCCGGGACAGGGAATTTAATGAGCAGTTCTTC. Amino acid sequence: CASSRDREFNEQFF.

The chain uses TRBV29-1 and TRBJ2-7; TRBD2 is a possible D gene (5 bases). Between the trimmed V and J ends, which lost 7 bases and 3 bases, there was a span of 7 bases. Germline V gene lookup returns CDR1 SQVTM and CDR2 ANQGSEA. The CDR3 extends over 10 amino acids. As DNA, the CDR3 is TGCAGCGCCGGGGACTACGAGCAGTACTTC. Its translation: CSAGDYEQYF.

The chain has TRBV5-1 and TRBJ2-1, with 8 bases aligning to TRBD2. The V gene's germline CDR1 is SGHRS and CDR2 YFSETQ. The CDR3 totals 14 residues. After removal of 5 bases from V and 2 bases from J, the junction contained 3 bases not matched to a gene. CDR3 in amino acids: CASREAGAYNEQFF. CDR3 in DNA: TGCGCCAGCAGGGAAGCGGGGGCCTACAATGAGCAGTTCTTC.

This clone turned up a few times. The CDR3 nucleotides are TGTGCCAGCAGGGATCGACAGGAAAAACTGTTTTTT. Translating gives CASRDRQEKLFF. This chain links TRBV2 with TRBJ1-4; perhaps TRBD1 as D (5 bases). The germline CDR1 and CDR2 sequences are SNHLY and FYNNEI. The CDR3 sequence is 12 residues long. V lost 6 bases and J 8 bases, leaving 10 bases between the germline ends.

The rearrangement joins TRBV7-8 to TRBJ2-3, with D unclear. Trimming stripped 7 bases from V and 0 bases from J, with 8 bases between. The CDR3 covers 13 residues. Germline CDR1 is SGHVS and CDR2 is FQNEAQ. The CDR3 spells CASTLESTDTQYF. The CDR3 DNA reads TGTGCCAGCACCCTAGAGAGCACAGATACGCAGTATTTT.

The chain combines TRBV7-2 with TRBJ1-2; 9 bases fit TRBD1. Germline trimming cut 2 bases from V and 2 bases from J; bases unmatched to any gene: 3. The germline gives CDR1 SGHTA, CDR2 FQGNSA. This CDR3 has 15 residues. CDR3 amino acids: CASSLTTGGNYGYTF. CDR3 nucleotide sequence: TGTGCCAGCAGCTTAACGACAGGGGGGAACTATGGCTACACCTTC.

This sequence joins TRBV9 and TRBJ2-1; weak D call: TRBD1 (6 bases). The V and J ends lost 3 bases and 0 bases respectively, with 10 bases between them. CDR1 and CDR2 from the germline V gene are SGDLS and YYNGEE. This CDR3 comprises 15 residues. Here the CDR3 reads CASSAGTSSYNEQFF. The CDR3 nucleotides are TGTGCCAGCAGCGCCGGGACAAGCTCCTACAATGAGCAGTTCTTC.

The chain carries TRBV30 and TRBJ1-6; 9 positions agree with TRBD1. The V and J ends lost 2 bases and 8 bases, in that order; junction bases with no gene match: 13. Germline CDR1 is GTSNPN and CDR2 is SVGIG (reference sequence). The CDR3 spans 17 residues. The CDR3 loop is CAWSLGTDRGFYSPLHF. Written as DNA, the CDR3 is TGTGCCTGGAGTTTGGGCACCGACAGGGGGTTTTATTCACCCCTCCACTTT.

This rearrangement joins TRBV11-2 to TRBJ1-2; 7 bases map to TRBD1. The CDR3 consists of 12 residues. Trimming took 5 bases from V and 4 from J; bases not matched to a gene: 1. The germline V gene encodes CDR1 SGHAT and CDR2 FQNNGV. The CDR3 protein is CASSRDSYGYTF. In DNA, the CDR3 is TGTGCCAGCAGCAGGGACAGCTATGGCTACACCTTC. The full variable domain, its missing parts supplied by reference TRBV11-2 and TRBJ1-2, is EAGVAQSPRYKIIEKRQSVAFWCNPISGHATLYWYQQILGQGPKLLIQFQNNGVVDDSQLPKDRFSAERLKGVDSTLKIQPAKLEDSAVYLCASSRDSYGYTFGSGTRLTVV.

V and J are TRBV28 and TRBJ1-5; D may be TRBD1 (5 bases). This CDR3 region has 14 residues. Germline loops: CDR1 MDHEN, CDR2 SYDVKM. V gave up 8 bases and J gave up 3 bases, with 14 bases separating them. The chain's CDR3 is CASRRGLLNQPQHF. In DNA, the CDR3 is TGTGCCAGCCGGAGGGGACTGCTCAATCAGCCCCAGCATTTT. The variable domain in full, completed from reference TRBV28 and TRBJ1-5, reads DVKVTQSSRYLVKRTGEKVFLECVQDMDHENMFWYRQDPGLGLRLIYFSYDVKMKEKGDIPEGYSVSREKKERFSLILESASTNQTSMYLCASRRGLLNQPQHFGDGTRLSIL.

V usage is TRBV29-1 and J usage is TRBJ1-1; D unclear. The CDR3 is 13 residues long. Trimming took off 4 bases at V and 6 bases at J, with 15 bases between the two ends. The germline CDR1 and CDR2 sequences are SQVTM and ANQGSEA. The CDR3 nucleotides read TGCAGCGTTGGATGGACGCGGGAGGCTGAAGCTTTCTTT. Translation: CSVGWTREAEAFF.

The chain is built from TRBV28 and TRBJ2-7; D might be TRBD1 (6 bases). Deletions cut 5 bases from V and 6 bases from J, with 14 bases between. This CDR3 region has 13 residues. Germline assignment: CDR1 MDHEN and CDR2 SYDVKM. The CDR3 sequence: CASSPPQGSEQYF. The DNA of the CDR3 is TGTGCCAGCAGTCCTCCACAGGGCTCCGAGCAGTACTTC.

This chain links TRBV28 with TRBJ2-7; weak D call: TRBD1 (5 bases). This CDR3 has 14 residues. From germline, CDR1 is MDHEN and CDR2 SYDVKM. With 3 bases removed from V and 1 base from J, the gap between germline ends came to 10 bases. The CDR3 spells CASSFTGLSYEQYF. The DNA of the CDR3 is TGTGCCAGCAGTTTCACAGGCCTATCCTACGAGCAGTACTTC.

This clone was recorded a few times. The chain combines TRBV7-2 with TRBJ2-2, with 13 positions matching TRBD2. The CDR3 covers 16 residues. J lost 6 bases, V lost 5 bases, and 6 bases had no gene match. Germline V gene sequence: CDR1 SGHTA, CDR2 FQGNSA. The CDR3 DNA reads as TGTGCCAGCAGCCGGACTAGCGGGAGCTACCCCGGGGAGCTGTTTTTT. Translated: CASSRTSGSYPGELFF. Together with reference TRBV7-2 and TRBJ2-2, the CDR3 gives the full variable domain: GAGVSQSPSNKVTEKGKDVELRCDPISGHTALYWYRQSLGQGLEFLIYFQGNSAPDKSGLPSDRFSAERTGGSVSTLTIQRTQQEDSAVYLCASSRTSGSYPGELFFGEGSRLTVL.

The gene calls are TRBV18 and TRBJ1-5, with 7 bases that match TRBD1. The CDR3 covers 16 residues. The V and J ends lost 3 bases and 6 bases, in that order; junction bases with no gene match: 11. Looked up from germline, CDR1 is KGHSH and CDR2 is LQKENI. This CDR3 is CASSPDRLRSSQPQHF. CDR3 nucleotides: TGTGCCAGCTCACCGGACAGGCTGCGGTCGAGTCAGCCCCAGCATTTT.

The chain uses TRBV19 and TRBJ2-1; no firm D call. The length of the CDR3 is 15 residues. Trimming removed 3 bases at V and 1 base at J, with 10 bases between. Germline CDR1 LNHDA, CDR2 SQIVND (reference sequence). This chain's CDR3 is CASSMAATSYNEQFF. CDR3 nucleotide sequence: TGTGCCAGTAGTATGGCGGCGACTTCCTACAATGAGCAGTTCTTC.

The chain combines TRBV7-2 with TRBJ2-3; the match to TRBD2 covers 8 bases. The CDR3 covers 15 residues. J was trimmed by 3 bases and V by 2 bases; bases with no gene match: 4. The germline V gene has CDR1 SGHTA and CDR2 FQGNSA. The CDR3 sequence: CASSLNSGGTDTQYF. The CDR3 DNA sequence: TGTGCCAGCAGCTTAAATTCGGGGGGGACAGATACGCAGTATTTT.

V gene TRBV19 combines with J gene TRBJ2-7; unclear D gene. The germline V and J ends were trimmed by 0 bases and 1 base, with 10 bases remaining between them. Germline V gene lookup returns CDR1 LNHDA and CDR2 SQIVND (reference sequence). There are 15 residues in the CDR3. The CDR3: CASSIDSTQSYEQYF. CDR3 nucleotide sequence: TGTGCCAGTAGTATAGATTCGACTCAGTCCTACGAGCAGTACTTC.

This sequence joins TRBV18 and TRBJ1-4; TRBD1 agrees at 9 bases. Germline CDR1 KGHSH, CDR2 LQKENI. This CDR3 region has 15 residues. The V segment lost 6 bases and the J segment 8 bases; nucleotides outside the gene matches: 10. In nucleotides, the CDR3 is TGTGCCAGCTCGTCCGGCCGGACAGGGGAAGAAAAACTGTTTTTT. Amino acid sequence: CASSSGRTGEEKLFF.

The V gene is TRBV27, the J gene TRBJ2-1; no firm D call. Germline V CDR1 and CDR2: MNHEY, SMNVEV (reference sequence). Between the trimmed V and J ends, which lost 5 bases and 2 bases, there was a span of 7 bases. The CDR3 extends over 13 amino acids. The CDR3 protein is CASSPTTYNEQFF. CDR3 nucleotide sequence: TGTGCCAGCAGTCCAACTACCTACAATGAGCAGTTCTTC.

In this sample, this clone turned up once. The chain combines TRBV5-4 with TRBJ2-7, with D possibly matching TRBD2 (5 bases). Germline V gene sequence: CDR1 SGHNT, CDR2 YYREEE (reference sequence). Between the trimmed V and J ends, which lost 4 bases and 1 base, there was a span of 15 bases. This CDR3 has 15 amino acids. Here the CDR3 reads CASSRWASRSYEQYF. CDR3 DNA: TGTGCCAGCAGCCGCTGGGCTAGCCGTTCCTACGAGCAGTACTTC. The whole variable domain, remainder taken from reference TRBV5-4 and TRBJ2-7, is ETGVTQSPTHLIKTRGQQVTLRCSSQSGHNTVSWYQQALGQGPQFIFQYYREEENGRGNFPPRFSGLQFPNYSSELNVNALELDDSALYLCASSRWASRSYEQYFGPGTRLTVT.

The V gene is TRBV19, the J gene TRBJ2-7; TRBD1 matches at 12 bases. CDR3 length: 14 residues. Germline V gene sequence: CDR1 LNHDA, CDR2 SQIVND (reference sequence). V lost 5 bases and J lost 5; bases outside the gene matches: 4. This CDR3 reads CASSAGTGGHEQYF. CDR3 DNA: TGTGCCAGTAGTGCCGGGACAGGGGGCCACGAGCAGTACTTC.

The rearrangement uses TRBV7-9 and TRBJ1-1; no definite D call. CDR1 SEHNR and CDR2 FQNEAQ come from the germline V gene (reference sequence). The CDR3 extends over 13 amino acids. V lost 3 bases, J lost 5 bases, and 10 bases lay in between. CDR3 coding DNA: TGTGCCAGCAGCTTGGGTCGGGAAACTGAAGCTTTCTTT. Amino acid sequence: CASSLGRETEAFF.

The V gene is TRBV19, the J gene TRBJ2-7; TRBD1 agrees at 10 bases. With 5 bases clipped from V and 1 base from J, the junction kept 2 bases outside the gene matches. This CDR3 is 14 amino acids long. The germline V gene has CDR1 LNHDA and CDR2 SQIVND (reference sequence). CDR3 region: CASSGTGDSYEQYF. The CDR3 nucleotides are TGTGCCAGTAGTGGGACAGGGGATTCCTACGAGCAGTACTTC. Filled out from reference TRBV19 and TRBJ2-7, the complete variable domain reads DGGITQSPKYLFRKEGQNVTLSCEQNLNHDAMYWYRQDPGQGLRLIYYSQIVNDFQKGDIAEGYSVSREKKESFPLTVTSAQKNPTAFYLCASSGTGDSYEQYFGPGTRLTVT.

The chain has TRBV29-1 and TRBJ2-5; TRBD2 might be the D (6 bases). CDR3 length: 11 residues. V lost 6 bases, J lost 2 bases, and 7 bases lay in between. CDR1 and CDR2 (germline): SQVTM, ANQGSEA. Here the CDR3 DNA reads TGCAGCGTGGAGGGACAAGAGACCCAGTACTTC. Its translation is CSVEGQETQYF.

The chain uses TRBV6-4 and TRBJ1-3; D is unresolved. V lost 2 bases and J 3 bases, leaving 17 bases between the germline ends. The V gene's germline CDR1 is MRHNA and CDR2 SNTAGT. This CDR3 spans 17 amino acids. The DNA of the CDR3 is TGTGCCAGCAGTGACGTGAGGCAACCCGTTGGTGGAAACACCATATATTTT. Translation: CASSDVRQPVGGNTIYF.